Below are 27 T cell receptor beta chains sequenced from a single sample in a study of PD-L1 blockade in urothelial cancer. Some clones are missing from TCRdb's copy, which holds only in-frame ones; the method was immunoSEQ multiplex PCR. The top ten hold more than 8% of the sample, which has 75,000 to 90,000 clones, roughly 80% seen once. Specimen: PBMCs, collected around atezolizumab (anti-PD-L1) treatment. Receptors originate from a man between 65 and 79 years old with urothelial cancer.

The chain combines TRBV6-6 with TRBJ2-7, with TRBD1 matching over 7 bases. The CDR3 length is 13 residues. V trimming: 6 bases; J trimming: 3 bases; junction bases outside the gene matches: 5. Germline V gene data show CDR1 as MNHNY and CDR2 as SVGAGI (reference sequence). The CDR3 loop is CASSPGQNYEQYF. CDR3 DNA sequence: TGTGCCAGCAGCCCGGGACAGAACTACGAGCAGTACTTC.

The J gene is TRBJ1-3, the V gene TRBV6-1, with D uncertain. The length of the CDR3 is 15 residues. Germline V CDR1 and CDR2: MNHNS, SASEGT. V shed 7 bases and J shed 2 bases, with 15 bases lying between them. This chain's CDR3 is CASTGFGRTGNTIYF. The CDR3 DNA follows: TGTGCCAGCACCGGGTTCGGGAGGACTGGAAACACCATATATTTT.

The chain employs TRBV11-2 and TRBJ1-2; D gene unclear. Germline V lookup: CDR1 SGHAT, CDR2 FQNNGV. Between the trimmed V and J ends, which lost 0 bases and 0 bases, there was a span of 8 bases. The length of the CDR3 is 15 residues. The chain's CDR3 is CASSLESSTNYGYTF. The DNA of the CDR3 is TGTGCCAGCAGCTTAGAGTCGAGTACTAACTATGGCTACACCTTC. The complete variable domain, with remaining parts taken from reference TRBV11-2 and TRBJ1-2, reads EAGVAQSPRYKIIEKRQSVAFWCNPISGHATLYWYQQILGQGPKLLIQFQNNGVVDDSQLPKDRFSAERLKGVDSTLKIQPAKLEDSAVYLCASSLESSTNYGYTFGSGTRLTVV.

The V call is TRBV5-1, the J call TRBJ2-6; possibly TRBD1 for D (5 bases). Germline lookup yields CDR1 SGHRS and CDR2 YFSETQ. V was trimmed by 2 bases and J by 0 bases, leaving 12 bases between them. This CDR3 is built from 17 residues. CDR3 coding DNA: TGCGCCAGCAGCTTTATTGGGGCGTCCTCTGGGGCCAACGTCCTGACTTTC. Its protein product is CASSFIGASSGANVLTF.

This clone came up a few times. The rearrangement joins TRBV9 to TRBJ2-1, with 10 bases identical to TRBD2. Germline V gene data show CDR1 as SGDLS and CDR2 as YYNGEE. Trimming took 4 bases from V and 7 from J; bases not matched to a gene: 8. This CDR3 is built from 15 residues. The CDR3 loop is CASSYDRLAGNEQFF. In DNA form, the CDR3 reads TGTGCCAGCAGCTATGACCGACTAGCGGGTAATGAGCAGTTCTTC.

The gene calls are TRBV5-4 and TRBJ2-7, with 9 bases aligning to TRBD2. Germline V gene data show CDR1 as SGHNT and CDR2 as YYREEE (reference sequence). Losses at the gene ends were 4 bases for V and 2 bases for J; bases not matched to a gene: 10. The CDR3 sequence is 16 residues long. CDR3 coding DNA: TGTGCCAGCAGCGCCGAAATGACTAGCGGAGCCTACGAGCAGTACTTC. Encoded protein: CASSAEMTSGAYEQYF.

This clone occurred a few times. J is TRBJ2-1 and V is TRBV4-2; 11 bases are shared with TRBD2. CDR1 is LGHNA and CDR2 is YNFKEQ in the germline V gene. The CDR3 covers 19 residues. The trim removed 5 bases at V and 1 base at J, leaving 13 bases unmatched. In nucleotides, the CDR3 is TGTGCCAGCAGCAACCGGGGACTAGCGGAAGTGAGGTCCTACAATGAGCAGTTCTTC. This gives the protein CASSNRGLAEVRSYNEQFF.

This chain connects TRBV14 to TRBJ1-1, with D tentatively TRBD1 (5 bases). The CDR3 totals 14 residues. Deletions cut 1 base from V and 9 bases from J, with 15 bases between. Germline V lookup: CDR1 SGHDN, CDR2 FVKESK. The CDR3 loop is CASSQAGHSSKAFF. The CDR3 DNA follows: TGTGCCAGCAGCCAAGCAGGACACAGTAGCAAAGCTTTCTTT.

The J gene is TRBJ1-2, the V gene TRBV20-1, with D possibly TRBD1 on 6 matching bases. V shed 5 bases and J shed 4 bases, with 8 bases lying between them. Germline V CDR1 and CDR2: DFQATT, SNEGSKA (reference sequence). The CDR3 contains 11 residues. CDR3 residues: CSAGTSYGYTF. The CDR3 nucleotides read TGCAGTGCTGGGACATCCTATGGCTACACCTTC.

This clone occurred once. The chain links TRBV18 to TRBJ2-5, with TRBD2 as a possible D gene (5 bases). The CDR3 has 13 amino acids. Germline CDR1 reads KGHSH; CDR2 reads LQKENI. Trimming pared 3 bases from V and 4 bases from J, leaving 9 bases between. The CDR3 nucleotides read TGTGCCAGCTCACCGACGGGGTCAGAGACCCAGTACTTC. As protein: CASSPTGSETQYF.

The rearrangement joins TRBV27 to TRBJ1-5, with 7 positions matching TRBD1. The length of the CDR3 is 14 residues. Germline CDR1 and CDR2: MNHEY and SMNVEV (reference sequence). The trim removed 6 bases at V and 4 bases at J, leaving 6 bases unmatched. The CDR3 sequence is CASSPWDRNQPQHF. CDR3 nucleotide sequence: TGTGCCAGCAGCCCGTGGGACAGAAATCAGCCCCAGCATTTT.

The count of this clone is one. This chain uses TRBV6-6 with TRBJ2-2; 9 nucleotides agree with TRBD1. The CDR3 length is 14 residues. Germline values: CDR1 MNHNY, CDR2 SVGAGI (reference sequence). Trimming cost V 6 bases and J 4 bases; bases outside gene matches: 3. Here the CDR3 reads CASSETGGTGELFF. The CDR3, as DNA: TGTGCCAGCAGCGAGACAGGGGGCACCGGGGAGCTGTTTTTT.

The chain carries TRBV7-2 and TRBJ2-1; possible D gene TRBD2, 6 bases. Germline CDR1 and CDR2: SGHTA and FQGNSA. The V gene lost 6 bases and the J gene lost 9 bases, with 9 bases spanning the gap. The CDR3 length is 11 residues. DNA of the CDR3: TGTGCCAGCAGATCCGGGGGTGAGCAGTTCTTC. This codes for CASRSGGEQFF.

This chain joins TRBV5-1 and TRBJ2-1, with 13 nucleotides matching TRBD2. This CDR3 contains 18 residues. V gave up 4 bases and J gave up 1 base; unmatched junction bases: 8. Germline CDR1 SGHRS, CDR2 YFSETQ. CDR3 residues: CASSPGLAGLLSYNEQFF. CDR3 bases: TGCGCCAGCAGCCCGGGACTAGCGGGACTACTATCCTACAATGAGCAGTTCTTC.

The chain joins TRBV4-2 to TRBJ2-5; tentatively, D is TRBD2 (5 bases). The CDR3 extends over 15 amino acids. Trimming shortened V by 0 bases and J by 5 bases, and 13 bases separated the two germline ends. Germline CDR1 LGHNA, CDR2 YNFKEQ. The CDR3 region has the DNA TGTGCCAGCAGCCAAGATACTGTGGGAGTTGAGACCCAGTACTTC. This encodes CASSQDTVGVETQYF.

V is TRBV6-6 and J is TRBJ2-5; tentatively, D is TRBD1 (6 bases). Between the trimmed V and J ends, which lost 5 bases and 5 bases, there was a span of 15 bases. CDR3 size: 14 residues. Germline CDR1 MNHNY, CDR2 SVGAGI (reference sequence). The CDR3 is CASSPTGGVETQYF. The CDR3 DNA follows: TGTGCCAGCAGTCCGACAGGTGGGGTGGAGACCCAGTACTTC.

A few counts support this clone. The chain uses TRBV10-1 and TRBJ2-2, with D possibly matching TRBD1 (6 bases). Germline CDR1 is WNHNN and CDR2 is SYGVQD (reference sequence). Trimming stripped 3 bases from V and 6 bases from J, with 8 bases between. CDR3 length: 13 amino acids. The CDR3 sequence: CASSDQGSGELFF. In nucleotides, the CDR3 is TGCGCCAGCAGTGACCAGGGGTCCGGGGAGCTGTTTTTT.

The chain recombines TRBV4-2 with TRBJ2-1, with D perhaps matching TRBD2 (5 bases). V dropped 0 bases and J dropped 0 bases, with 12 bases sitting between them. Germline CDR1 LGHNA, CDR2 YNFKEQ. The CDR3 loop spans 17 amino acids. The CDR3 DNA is TGTGCCAGCAGCCAAGAGCGGGCGTGGAGCTCCTACAATGAGCAGTTCTTC. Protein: CASSQERAWSSYNEQFF.

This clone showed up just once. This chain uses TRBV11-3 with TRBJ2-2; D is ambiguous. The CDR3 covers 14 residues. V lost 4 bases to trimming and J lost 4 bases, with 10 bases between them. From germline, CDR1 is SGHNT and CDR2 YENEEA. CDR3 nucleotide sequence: TGTGCCAGCAGCTCCACCAGTCTCACCGGGGAGCTGTTTTTT. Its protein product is CASSSTSLTGELFF.

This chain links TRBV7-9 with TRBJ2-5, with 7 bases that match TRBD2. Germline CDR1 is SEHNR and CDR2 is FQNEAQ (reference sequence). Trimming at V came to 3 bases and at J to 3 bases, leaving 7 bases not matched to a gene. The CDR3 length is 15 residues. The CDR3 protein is CASSFAGREKETQYF. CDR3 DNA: TGTGCCAGCAGCTTTGCAGGGAGGGAAAAAGAGACCCAGTACTTC. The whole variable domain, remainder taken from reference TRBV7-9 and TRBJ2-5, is DTGVSQNPRHKITKRGQNVTFRCDPISEHNRLYWYRQTLGQGPEFLTYFQNEAQLEKSRLLSDRFSAERPKGSFSTLEIQRTEQGDSAMYLCASSFAGREKETQYFGPGTRLLVL.

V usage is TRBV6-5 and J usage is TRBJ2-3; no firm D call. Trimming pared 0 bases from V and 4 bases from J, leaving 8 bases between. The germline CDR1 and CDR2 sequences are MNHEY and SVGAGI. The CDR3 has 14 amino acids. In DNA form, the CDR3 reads TGTGCCAGCAGTTACTCCGGGTTTCCAGATACGCAGTATTTT. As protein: CASSYSGFPDTQYF.

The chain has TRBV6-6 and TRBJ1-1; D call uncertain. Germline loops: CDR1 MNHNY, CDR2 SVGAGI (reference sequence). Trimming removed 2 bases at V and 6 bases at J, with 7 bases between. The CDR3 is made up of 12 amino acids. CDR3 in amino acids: CASSYLAAEAFF. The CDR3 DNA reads TGTGCCAGCAGTTACCTAGCTGCTGAAGCTTTCTTT.

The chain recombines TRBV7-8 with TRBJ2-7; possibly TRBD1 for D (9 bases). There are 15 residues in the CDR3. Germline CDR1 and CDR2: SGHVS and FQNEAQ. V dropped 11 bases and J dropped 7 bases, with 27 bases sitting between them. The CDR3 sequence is CAVSGGGTGSGEQYF. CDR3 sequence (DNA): TGTGCCGTAAGCGGGGGAGGGACAGGGTCGGGGGAGCAGTACTTC. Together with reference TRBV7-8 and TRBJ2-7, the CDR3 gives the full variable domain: GAGVSQSPRYKVAKRGQDVALRCDPISGHVSLFWYQQALGQGPEFLTYFQNEAQLDKSGLPSDRFFAERPEGSVSTLKIQRTQQEDSAVYLCAVSGGGTGSGEQYFGPGTRLTVT.

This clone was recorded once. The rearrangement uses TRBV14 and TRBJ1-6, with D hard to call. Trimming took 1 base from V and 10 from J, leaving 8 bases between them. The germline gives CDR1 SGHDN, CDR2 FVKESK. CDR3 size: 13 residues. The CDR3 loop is CASSQARESPLHF. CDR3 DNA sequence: TGTGCCAGCAGCCAAGCGCGGGAATCACCCCTCCACTTT.

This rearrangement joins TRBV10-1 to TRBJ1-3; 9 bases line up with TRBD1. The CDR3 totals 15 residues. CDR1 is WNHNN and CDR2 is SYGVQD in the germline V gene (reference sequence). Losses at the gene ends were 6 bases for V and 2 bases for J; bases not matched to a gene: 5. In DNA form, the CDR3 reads TGCGCCAGCAGCAAGGACAGGGGTCCTGGAAACACCATATATTTT. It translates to CASSKDRGPGNTIYF.

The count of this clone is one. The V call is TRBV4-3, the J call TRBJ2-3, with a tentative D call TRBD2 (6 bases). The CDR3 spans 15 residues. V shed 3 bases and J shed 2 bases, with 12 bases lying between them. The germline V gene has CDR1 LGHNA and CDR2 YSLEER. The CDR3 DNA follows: TGCGCCAGCAGCCAGGGGGGTACCGACACAGATACGCAGTATTTT. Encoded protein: CASSQGGTDTDTQYF.

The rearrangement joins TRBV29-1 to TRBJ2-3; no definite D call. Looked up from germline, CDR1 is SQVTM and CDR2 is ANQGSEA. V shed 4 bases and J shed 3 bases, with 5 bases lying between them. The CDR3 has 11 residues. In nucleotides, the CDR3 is TGCAGCGTTGGCGAGACAGATACGCAGTATTTT. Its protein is CSVGETDTQYF.